The present T cell receptor (beta chain) was sequenced within a study of vaccination effects on CD4 cells after COVID-19. Germline loops: CDR1 LNHDA, CDR2 SQIVND (reference sequence). This CDR3 is 16 amino acids long. The trim removed 1 base at V and 4 bases at J, leaving 9 bases unmatched. Some clones are missing from TCRdb's copy, which holds only in-frame ones; the method was immunoSEQ multiplex PCR. The data contain fewer than 40,000 clones, approximately 82% of them singletons. Before sequencing, viral peptide pools were used by the ViraFEST assay to expand antigen-specific CD4+ T cells. Cells that had been cultured for approximately eleven days were the source of isolated CD4+ T cells. Each person got two doses of an mRNA SARS-CoV-2 vaccine, BNT162b2 or mRNA-1273. Overall study results and limits: Late after vaccination, infection- and vaccine-induced clones showed marked clonal contraction.

As concerns this clone: As yet, its antigen is unknown.

The sequencing used CD4+ T cells from PBMCs cultured with HCoV-NL63 spike peptides, collected after COVID-19 vaccination. The chain uses TRBV19 and TRBJ1-2, with 7 bases aligning to TRBD1. The TCR was taken from a human donor who received a COVID-19 vaccine. Some clones in this sample may be carry-over from other donors' samples. The CDR3 here is CASSIGKGPGGYGYTF. The CDR3, as DNA: TGTGCCAGTAGTATAGGTAAAGGACCAGGGGGCTATGGCTACACCTTC.